A single sample gave rise to the 26 T cell receptor beta chains below, sequenced in a study of identical twins (dated by TCRdb to 2016 to 2017). The library was prepared using 5' RACE. Sequencing instrument: Illumina HiSeq 2000. The public reads were reprocessed in TCRdb via fastp at Q25 and MiXCR, keeping in-frame beta chains. Rows with a matching CDR3 protein are joined into one entry that keeps the most common DNA and genes. The sample table records 400,000 to 600,000 distinct CDR3 sequences; approximately 20% of these occur just once. Around 0.5% of the sample lies in the top ten. These sequences were also reported in another study, on yellow fever vaccine responses in identical twins.

The sample was CD4+ T cells sorted from blood. The receptors derive from a woman aged 18-30 years in good health.

J is TRBJ2-1 and V is TRBV2; 11 nucleotides match TRBD2. The germline V gene has CDR1 SNHLY and CDR2 FYNNEI. The CDR3 loop spans 17 amino acids. Trimming cost V 2 bases and J 4 bases; bases outside gene matches: 7. CDR3 region: CASSESLLAGAYNEQFF. The CDR3 nucleotides are TGTGCCAGCAGTGAATCATTACTAGCGGGAGCTTACAATGAGCAGTTCTTC.

V is TRBV28 and J is TRBJ2-3, with D possibly matching TRBD2 (5 bases). CDR3 length equals 11 residues. The germline gives CDR1 MDHEN, CDR2 SYDVKM. The ends were cut back, 11 bases at V and 5 bases at J, with 11 bases in the middle. The CDR3 loop reads CAVNRGDTQYF. The CDR3 coding sequence is TGTGCCGTCAACCGGGGAGATACGCAGTATTTT.

This clonotype was observed a handful of times. CDR3 amino acids: CASSLFPGGSEGYEQYV. Here the CDR3 DNA reads TGCGCCAGCAGCTTGTTCCCCGGGGGGTCGGAAGGCTACGAGCAGTACGTC. The gene calls are TRBV5-1 and TRBJ2-7; 7 nucleotides align to TRBD2. Germline values: CDR1 SGHRS, CDR2 YFSETQ. The CDR3 has 17 amino acids. The V and J ends lost 1 base and 3 bases, in that order; junction bases with no gene match: 13.

This clonotype was found many times. The chain recombines TRBV9 with TRBJ2-7; 9 bases line up with TRBD2. The CDR3 has 14 amino acids. After removal of 0 bases from V and 7 bases from J, the junction contained 5 bases not matched to a gene. CDR1 is SGDLS, CDR2 YYNGEE, per germline. CDR3: CASSVDGGRGEQYF. CDR3 in DNA: TGTGCCAGCAGCGTAGATGGCGGGAGGGGTGAGCAGTACTTC.

V gene TRBV20-1 combines with J gene TRBJ1-1, with a tentative D call TRBD1 (6 bases). There are 14 residues in the CDR3. Trimming shortened V by 3 bases and J by 2 bases, and 13 bases separated the two germline ends. From germline, CDR1 is DFQATT and CDR2 SNEGSKA (reference sequence). The chain's CDR3 is CSASRGAPNTEAFF. DNA of the CDR3: TGCAGTGCTAGTAGGGGGGCCCCAAACACTGAAGCTTTCTTT.

The chain is built from TRBV5-1 and TRBJ2-1; D perhaps matches TRBD1 (6 bases). Looked up from germline, CDR1 is SGHRS and CDR2 is YFSETQ. The V end was cut by 0 bases, the J end by 8 bases, with 18 bases between. This CDR3 has 16 amino acids. The DNA for the CDR3 is TGCGCCAGCAGCTTGGCCAGAGGGGGAATGGGAGATGAGCAGTTCTTC. The encoded protein is CASSLARGGMGDEQFF.

The sample holds a few counts of this clonotype. The chain links TRBV4-1 to TRBJ2-7; 12 bases are a match to TRBD2. The CDR3 covers 15 residues. J gave up 6 bases and V 1 base, and 4 bases lay outside the gene matches. CDR1 and CDR2 from the germline V gene are MGHRA and YSYEKL. The CDR3 is CASSQVLAGGGEQYF. The CDR3 DNA reads as TGCGCCAGCAGCCAAGTACTAGCGGGAGGAGGCGAGCAGTACTTC.

Many counts were recorded for this clonotype. The chain is built from TRBV5-1 and TRBJ2-1, with 11 positions matching TRBD2. Germline assignment: CDR1 SGHRS and CDR2 YFSETQ. V was clipped by 0 bases and J by 5 bases; unmatched bases: 7. The CDR3 extends over 17 amino acids. The CDR3 nucleotides are TGCGCCAGCAGCTTGGGAGGGACTAGCGGAGCCCACAATGAGCAGTTCTTC. Its translation: CASSLGGTSGAHNEQFF. Combining the CDR3 with reference TRBV5-1 and TRBJ2-1 gives the whole variable domain KAGVTQTPRYLIKTRGQQVTLSCSPISGHRSVSWYQQTPGQGLQFLFEYFSETQRNKGNFPGRFSGRQFSNSRSEMNVSTLELGDSALYLCASSLGGTSGAHNEQFFGPGTRLTVL.

This chain joins TRBV7-2 and TRBJ2-1, with D maybe TRBD1 (5 bases). Germline V gene sequence: CDR1 SGHTA, CDR2 FQGNSA. The CDR3 extends over 16 amino acids. Between the trimmed V and J ends, which lost 5 bases and 0 bases, there was a span of 14 bases. The DNA of the CDR3 is TGTGCCAGCAGCCCGTCAGGGTACAGCTCCTACAATGAGCAGTTCTTC. Its translation is CASSPSGYSSYNEQFF.

This clonotype has more than one count but fewer than ten. The rearrangement joins TRBV6-6 to TRBJ1-1; D uncertain. The germline V gene has CDR1 MNHNY and CDR2 SVGAGI (reference sequence). The CDR3 spans 13 residues. Deletions cut 2 bases from V and 7 bases from J, with 11 bases between. The DNA for the CDR3 is TGTGCCAGCAGTTACCGTGGAGGAGTTGAAGCTTTCTTT. Translation gives CASSYRGGVEAFF.

This clonotype was recorded a few times. In DNA, the CDR3 is TGTGCCAGCAGTTTGGGACAGGGGCACATTCAGTACTTC. Translating it yields CASSLGQGHIQYF. This chain joins TRBV12-3 or TRBV12-4 and TRBJ2-4, with 10 bases identical to TRBD1. The CDR3 contains 13 residues. Losses at the gene ends were 3 bases for V and 8 bases for J; bases not matched to a gene: 1.

This clonotype was recorded a few times. The V gene is TRBV7-9, the J gene TRBJ2-1, with 11 nucleotides matching TRBD2. Germline V gene sequence: CDR1 SEHNR, CDR2 FQNEAQ (reference sequence). With 0 bases clipped from V and 5 bases from J, the junction kept 6 bases outside the gene matches. The CDR3 spans 17 residues. CDR3 nucleotide sequence: TGTGCCAGCAGCTTAGCCCTTAGCGGGGGGGCGCACAATGAGCAGTTCTTC. Amino acid sequence: CASSLALSGGAHNEQFF.

There are a few counts of this clonotype. This chain links TRBV4-1 with TRBJ2-3; 10 nucleotides line up with TRBD2. V was pared by 1 base and J by 5 bases, with 12 bases of the junction left unmatched. Germline assignment: CDR1 MGHRA and CDR2 YSYEKL. CDR3 length: 18 amino acids. In DNA, the CDR3 is TGCGCCAGCAGCCAAGGGAGCGGGGGGGCCCCAATTGGAGATACGCAGTATTTT. It specifies CASSQGSGGAPIGDTQYF.

The chain joins TRBV20-1 to TRBJ2-1, with 8 bases aligning to TRBD1. Germline CDR1 and CDR2: DFQATT and SNEGSKA (reference sequence). The ends lost 0 bases at V and 10 bases at J; junction bases unmatched: 11. The CDR3 consists of 15 residues. This CDR3 is CSARDSMGQVNEQFF. CDR3 coding DNA: TGCAGTGCTAGAGATTCGATGGGACAGGTAAACGAGCAGTTCTTC.

The chain combines TRBV2 with TRBJ2-1, with 13 bases that match TRBD2. The V and J ends lost 9 bases and 9 bases, in that order; junction bases with no gene match: 8. The length of the CDR3 is 14 residues. Germline lookup yields CDR1 SNHLY and CDR2 FYNNEI. The CDR3 region is CARAGTSGMVEQFF. CDR3 coding DNA: TGTGCCAGAGCCGGGACTAGCGGGATGGTTGAGCAGTTCTTC.

This chain joins TRBV5-1 and TRBJ1-1, with 7 bases aligning to TRBD1. V dropped 4 bases and J dropped 0; count of bases not matched to a gene: 9. The CDR3 covers 16 residues. Germline lookup yields CDR1 SGHRS and CDR2 YFSETQ. CDR3: CASSNLGQDMNTEAFF. CDR3 nucleotide sequence: TGCGCCAGCAGCAATCTAGGACAGGACATGAACACTGAAGCTTTCTTT.

This clonotype showed up just a few times. The chain is built from TRBV18 and TRBJ2-7; D is ambiguous. The V and J ends lost 6 bases and 7 bases respectively, with 13 bases between them. The CDR3 has 12 residues. Germline V gives CDR1 KGHSH, CDR2 LQKENI. In DNA form, the CDR3 reads TGTGCCAGCTCCGCACAAGGCTTGGAGCAGTACTTC. Its protein is CASSAQGLEQYF. Complete variable domain (other parts from reference TRBV18 and TRBJ2-7): NAGVMQNPRHLVRRRGQEARLRCSPMKGHSHVYWYRQLPEEGLKFMVYLQKENIIDESGMPKERFSAEFPKEGPSILRIQQVVRGDSAAYFCASSAQGLEQYFGPGTRLTVT.

The chain links TRBV7-2 to TRBJ2-1; D gene ambiguous. The CDR3 is made up of 13 amino acids. Germline V gene sequence: CDR1 SGHTA, CDR2 FQGNSA. V shed 6 bases and J shed 10 bases, with 16 bases lying between them. CDR3 nucleotides: TGTGCCAGCAGTAATGTCCGGCGAGGAGAGCAGTTCTTC. Its translation is CASSNVRRGEQFF.

For the CDR3, the DNA is TGCAGCGTAGGACTAGCGGGTGGGAACACCGGGGAGCTGTTTTTT. This codes for CSVGLAGGNTGELFF. The V gene is TRBV29-1, the J gene TRBJ2-2; TRBD2 matches at 11 bases. This CDR3 region has 15 residues. The V gene's germline CDR1 is SQVTM and CDR2 ANQGSEA. The V and J ends lost 6 bases and 1 base, in that order; junction bases with no gene match: 4.

This clonotype occurred many times. The chain is built from TRBV12-3 or TRBV12-4 and TRBJ1-2, with a weak D call TRBD1 (5 bases). Between the trimmed V and J ends, which lost 6 bases and 2 bases, there was a span of 10 bases. The CDR3 runs 13 residues. The CDR3 coding sequence is TGTGCCAGCAGCCTCCGGGGGAACTATGGCTACACCTTC. Protein: CASSLRGNYGYTF.

There are a few counts of this clonotype. The chain has TRBV5-1 and TRBJ2-1; D is perhaps TRBD2 (5 bases). The germline V and J ends were trimmed by 0 bases and 3 bases, with 10 bases remaining between them. From germline, CDR1 is SGHRS and CDR2 YFSETQ. The CDR3 loop spans 15 amino acids. This CDR3 reads CASSLGSSFYNEQFF. As DNA, the CDR3 is TGCGCCAGCAGCTTGGGATCTAGCTTCTACAATGAGCAGTTCTTC.

In this sample, this clonotype turned up a few times. V gene TRBV5-1 combines with J gene TRBJ1-4; 9 nucleotides agree with TRBD1. The germline gives CDR1 SGHRS, CDR2 YFSETQ. V was pared by 5 bases and J by 5 bases, with 13 bases of the junction left unmatched. This CDR3 comprises 17 residues. The CDR3 loop reads CASRPGTGSIENEKLFF. In DNA form, the CDR3 reads TGCGCCAGCAGACCCGGGACAGGGTCTATCGAGAATGAAAAACTGTTTTTT.

This chain joins TRBV10-3 and TRBJ2-7; TRBD2 aligns across 13 bases. The V gene end was trimmed by 6 bases and the J gene end by 3 bases; junction bases not matched to a gene: 11. Germline V gene lookup returns CDR1 ENHRY and CDR2 SYGVKD. The CDR3 sequence is 17 residues long. This CDR3 is CAISPRTSGSQNYEQYF. The CDR3 coding sequence is TGTGCCATCAGCCCTCGGACTAGCGGGAGCCAGAACTACGAGCAGTACTTC.

The chain joins TRBV25-1 to TRBJ2-5; a weak D match, TRBD1 (6 bases). V lost 0 bases, J lost 1 base, and 15 bases lay in between. Germline V gives CDR1 MGHDK, CDR2 SYGVNS. The CDR3 loop spans 17 amino acids. In DNA form, the CDR3 reads TGTGCCAGCAGTGAATATACAGGGTTGGGAACCCAAGAGACCCAGTACTTC. Translating gives CASSEYTGLGTQETQYF.

The chain recombines TRBV20-1 with TRBJ2-1; 8 bases line up with TRBD1. Germline V lookup: CDR1 DFQATT, CDR2 SNEGSKA (reference sequence). This CDR3 is built from 15 residues. The trim removed 6 bases at V and 7 bases at J, leaving 14 bases unmatched. The CDR3 DNA sequence: TGCAGTGCGCTTTCCTCGGGACAGGCGCTAAATGAGCAGTTCTTC. Its translation: CSALSSGQALNEQFF.

CDR3 DNA: TGCAGTGCAGCATCTACAGGGGAGGGATATGAGCAGTACGTC. Protein: CSAASTGEGYEQYV. The chain carries TRBV20-1 and TRBJ2-7; D may match TRBD1 or TRBD2 (7 bases each). The CDR3 covers 14 residues. Looked up from germline, CDR1 is DFQATT and CDR2 is SNEGSKA (reference sequence). The V end lost 6 bases, the J end lost 7 bases, and 22 bases lay between the germline ends.